This paragraph reports one TCR beta chain. Its specificity is not known. The PCR was carried out with 60 Vbeta primers and 13 Jbeta primers. Some clones are missing from TCRdb's copy, which holds only in-frame ones; the method was immunoSEQ multiplex PCR. Altogether 140,000 to 150,000 clones are present, about 80% being singletons, with the ten largest covering about 2.4%. This entry is derived from a study of cytomegalovirus exposure and HLA in healthy donors. Study-level findings and limits: The study listed roughly 150 cytomegalovirus-associated TCR beta chains. TCR beta sequences numbering 15,000 to 20,000 were associated with HLA alleles at 0.05 false discovery rate in a later analysis. What TCR beta sequences reportedly achieved was accurate prediction of HLA-A and HLA-B alleles in most subjects.

The V end was cut by 7 bases, the J end by 5 bases, with 14 bases between. The CDR3 loop spans 14 amino acids. Germline V gene lookup returns CDR1 MNHNS and CDR2 SASEGT. Sequenced input: PBMCs. The TCR sequence derives from a woman aged 18-29 years in good health and CMV-seropositive. J is TRBJ1-4 and V is TRBV6-1; D possibly corresponds to TRBD1 (6 bases). The CDR3 sequence: CASNPGQGNEKLFF. The CDR3 DNA sequence: TGTGCCAGCAACCCAGGGCAGGGGAATGAAAAACTGTTTTTT.